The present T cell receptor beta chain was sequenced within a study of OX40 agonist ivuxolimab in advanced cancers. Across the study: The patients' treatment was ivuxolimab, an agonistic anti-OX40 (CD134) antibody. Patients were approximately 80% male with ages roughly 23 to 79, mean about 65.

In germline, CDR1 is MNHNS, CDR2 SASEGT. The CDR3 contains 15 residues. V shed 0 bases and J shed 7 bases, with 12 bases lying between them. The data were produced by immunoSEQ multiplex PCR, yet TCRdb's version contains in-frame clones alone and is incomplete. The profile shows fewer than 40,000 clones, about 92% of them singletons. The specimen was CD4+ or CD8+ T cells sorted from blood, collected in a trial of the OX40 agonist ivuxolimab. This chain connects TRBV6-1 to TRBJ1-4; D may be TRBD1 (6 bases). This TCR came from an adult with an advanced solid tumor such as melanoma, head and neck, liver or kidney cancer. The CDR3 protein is CASSEAGTSIEKLFF. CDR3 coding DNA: TGTGCCAGCAGTGAAGCCGGGACAAGCATTGAAAAACTGTTTTTT.